This TCR beta chain was captured in a study of neurological immune-mediated disorders. Study results and limitations: The greatest TCR clonal expansion occurred in HTLV-1-associated myelopathy and the least in multiple sclerosis, which fell below healthy controls. None of the features examined (clinical or MRI) was associated with the multiple sclerosis repertoire cluster. No CDR3 amino acid sequences recurred among expanded clones across subjects, suggesting private repertoires in all groups.

Time point indicated: longitudinal time-point 2. Germline loops: CDR1 SNHLY, CDR2 FYNNEI. Trimming cost V 3 bases and J 1 base, with 7 bases left between them. CDR3 length equals 13 residues. Via MiXCR, TCRdb re-called the 5' RACE reads, giving one row per CDR3 protein. The data show some 87,000 distinct CDR3 sequences, over 4.5% seen once. This clonotype was detected many times. Antigen unknown. Sequencing was performed on PBMCs. The V call is TRBV2, the J call TRBJ2-7, with D perhaps matching TRBD2 (6 bases). The TCR sequence derives from a woman aged 55-70 years with multiple sclerosis. CDR3 region: CASSDSGSYEQYF. The DNA for the CDR3 is TGTGCCAGCAGTGATAGCGGTTCCTACGAGCAGTACTTC. Complete variable domain (other parts from reference TRBV2 and TRBJ2-7): EPEVTQTPSHQVTQMGQEVILRCVPISNHLYFYWYRQILGQKVEFLVSFYNNEISEKSEIFDDQFSVERPDGSNFTLKIRSTKLEDSAMYFCASSDSGSYEQYFGPGTRLTVT.